Each of the 3 T cell receptor beta chains below was sequenced from the same sample in a study of intratumoral heterogeneity in liver cancer. Multiple geographically separated regions of the hepatocellular carcinoma nodule were sampled separately. Assay: immunoSEQ multiplex PCR; the TCRdb copy retains only in-frame clones and omits some. The table shows 4,000 or so clones, with roughly 45% occurring only once. The sequencing used tumor tissue, collected before any cancer treatment. These receptors were collected from a man between 65 and 79 years old with hepatocellular carcinoma.

This clone was seen a single time. V and J are TRBV18 and TRBJ1-1, with TRBD1 matching 8 bases. This CDR3 is built from 14 residues. Trimming at V came to 6 bases and at J to 4 bases, leaving 7 bases not matched to a gene. Looked up from germline, CDR1 is KGHSH and CDR2 is LQKENI. This CDR3 reads CASSLDRASTEAFF. The CDR3 coding sequence is TGTGCCAGCTCGCTGGACAGGGCTAGCACTGAAGCTTTCTTT.

This chain uses TRBV25-1 with TRBJ1-4, with 8 bases matching TRBD1. Per germline, CDR1 MGHDK and CDR2 SYGVNS. Germline trimming cut 6 bases from V and 0 bases from J; bases unmatched to any gene: 9. CDR3 length: 17 residues. Written as DNA, the CDR3 is TGTGCCAGCAGGCATCCCGGGACAGGAGCAACTAATGAAAAACTGTTTTTT. This translates into CASRHPGTGATNEKLFF.

This clone came up a few times. The chain joins TRBV29-1 to TRBJ1-1; 7 bases agree with TRBD1. Germline trimming cut 5 bases from V and 3 bases from J; bases unmatched to any gene: 12. Germline V gene data show CDR1 as SQVTM and CDR2 as ANQGSEA. This CDR3 region has 15 residues. CDR3 coding DNA: TGCAGCGTTAGGGGGCTACAGGGAAGGTACACTGAAGCTTTCTTT. The encoded protein is CSVRGLQGRYTEAFF.